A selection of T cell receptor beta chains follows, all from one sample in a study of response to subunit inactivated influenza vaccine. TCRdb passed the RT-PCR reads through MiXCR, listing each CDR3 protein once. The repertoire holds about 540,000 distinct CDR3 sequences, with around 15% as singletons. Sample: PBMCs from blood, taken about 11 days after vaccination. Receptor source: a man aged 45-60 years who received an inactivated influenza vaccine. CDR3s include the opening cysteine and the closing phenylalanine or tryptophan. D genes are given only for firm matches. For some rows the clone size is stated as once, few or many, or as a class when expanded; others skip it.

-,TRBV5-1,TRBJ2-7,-,CASSLVSGPYEQYF,TGCGCCAGCAGCTTGGTTTCGGGACCCTACGAGCAGTACTTC
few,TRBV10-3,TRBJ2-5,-,CAAGASGQETQYF,TGTGCGGCGGGGGCTAGCGGCCAAGAGACCCAGTACTTC
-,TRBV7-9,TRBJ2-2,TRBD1,CASSGQGRPTGELFF,TGTGCCAGCAGCGGACAGGGCAGGCCCACCGGGGAGCTGTTTTTT
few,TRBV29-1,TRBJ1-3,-,CSVGSGNTIYF,TGCAGCGTCGGCTCTGGAAACACCATATATTTT
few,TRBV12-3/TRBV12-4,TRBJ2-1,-,CASSLALGAEQFF,TGTGCCAGCAGTTTAGCGCTAGGGGCTGAGCAGTTCTTC
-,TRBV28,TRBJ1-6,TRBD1,CASSTRQGNSPLHF,TGTGCCAGCAGTACCCGACAGGGGAATTCACCCCTCCACTTT
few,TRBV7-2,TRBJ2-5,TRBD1,CASRRQGLRETQYF,TGTGCCAGCAGAAGACAGGGTCTGAGAGAGACCCAGTACTTC
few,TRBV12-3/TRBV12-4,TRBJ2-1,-,CASSFGVREQFF,TGTGCCAGCAGTTTTGGGGTTCGTGAGCAGTTCTTC
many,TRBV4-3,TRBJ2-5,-,CASSQMSGQETQYF,TGCGCCAGCAGCCAAATGTCAGGTCAAGAGACCCAGTACTTC
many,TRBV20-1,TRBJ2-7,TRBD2,CSALAGGPKDLRYF,TGCAGTGCTCTAGCGGGAGGGCCTAAGGATTTGCGGTACTTC
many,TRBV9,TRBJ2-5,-,CASSSFLTTPQETQYF,TGTGCCAGCAGCAGTTTTCTGACGACCCCACAAGAGACCCAGTACTTC
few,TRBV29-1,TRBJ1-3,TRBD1,CSVRGQSSGNTIYF,TGCAGCGTTAGGGGACAGAGCTCTGGAAACACCATATATTTT
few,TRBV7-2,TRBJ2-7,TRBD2,CASSLGLAVSYEQYF,TGTGCCAGCAGCTTAGGGCTAGCGGTTAGCTACGAGCAGTACTTC
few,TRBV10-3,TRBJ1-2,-,CAIKKDGGNGVYGYTF,TGTGCCATCAAGAAGGACGGAGGGAATGGAGTCTATGGCTACACCTTC